The 14 T cell receptor beta chains listed next were all sequenced from one sample in a study of blood T cell repertoires in COVID-19. TCRdb's table, derived via immunoSEQ multiplex PCR, lists solely in-frame clones and lacks some. This sample yields 140,000 to 150,000 clones, of which roughly 84% are seen a single time; 5% to 7% belongs to the top ten. The sequenced sample was PBMCs or T cells enriched from blood (not recorded which). The receptors were gathered from a woman between 50 and 59 years old who had been exposed to COVID-19.

This clone was recorded only once. The chain recombines TRBV7-9 with TRBJ1-5; the D gene is possibly TRBD1 (6 bases). From germline, CDR1 is SEHNR and CDR2 FQNEAQ (reference sequence). The V and J ends lost 5 bases and 1 base respectively, with 15 bases between them. The CDR3 totals 16 residues. The CDR3 here is CASSHRVGISNQPQHF. CDR3 nucleotide sequence: TGTGCCAGCAGCCACAGGGTGGGGATCAGCAATCAGCCCCAGCATTTT.

Points on this clone: Other DNA sequences in this specimen translate into the identical CDR3. The chain has TRBV9 and TRBJ2-7, with a possible D match to TRBD1 (5 bases). Per the germline V gene, CDR1 is SGDLS and CDR2 is YYNGEE. The CDR3 is 14 amino acids. The V gene lost 0 bases and the J gene lost 2 bases, with 9 bases spanning the gap. This CDR3 reads CASSVGGGTYEQYF. In DNA form, the CDR3 reads TGTGCCAGCAGCGTAGGGGGCGGTACCTACGAGCAGTACTTC.

V is TRBV30 and J is TRBJ2-7, with 10 bases lining up with TRBD1. This CDR3 is 16 amino acids long. CDR1 GTSNPN and CDR2 SVGIG come from the germline V gene (reference sequence). V shed 2 bases and J 3 bases; nucleotides not matched to a gene: 10. The CDR3 bases are TGTGCCTGGAGTCTTTTCGCCGGACAGGGGGTCTACGAGCAGTACTTC. Residues: CAWSLFAGQGVYEQYF.

The chain uses TRBV7-9 and TRBJ1-6; the match to TRBD1 covers 10 bases. With V trimmed by 4 bases and J by 8 bases, 5 bases remained unmatched. The CDR3 loop spans 15 amino acids. Germline CDR1 SEHNR, CDR2 FQNEAQ (reference sequence). This CDR3 is CASSSGQGVDSPLHF. The DNA of the CDR3 is TGTGCCAGCAGCTCCGGACAGGGGGTGGATTCACCCCTCCACTTT.

CDR3 amino acids: CASSLGAGGNYNEQFF. The CDR3 coding sequence is TGTGCCAGCAGCTTGGGGGCGGGAGGGAACTACAATGAGCAGTTCTTC. This rearrangement joins TRBV5-4 to TRBJ2-1; 9 nucleotides align to TRBD2. CDR3 length: 16 residues. The trim removed 0 bases at V and 3 bases at J, leaving 4 bases unmatched. The germline V gene encodes CDR1 SGHNT and CDR2 YYREEE (reference sequence). Together with reference TRBV5-4 and TRBJ2-1, the CDR3 gives the full variable domain: ETGVTQSPTHLIKTRGQQVTLRCSSQSGHNTVSWYQQALGQGPQFIFQYYREEENGRGNFPPRFSGLQFPNYSSELNVNALELDDSALYLCASSLGAGGNYNEQFFGPGTRLTVL.

The table lists this clone with a count of one. CDR3 in DNA: TGTGCCAGCAGTTTTGGACAGCGAAGCGAAGCTTTCTTT. Encoded protein: CASSFGQRSEAFF. The V call is TRBV6-2 or TRBV6-3, the J call TRBJ1-1; TRBD1 is a possible D gene (6 bases). CDR1 and CDR2 from the germline V gene are MNHEY and SVGEGT. V lost 4 bases and J 8 bases, leaving 14 bases between the germline ends. This CDR3 is built from 13 residues.

This clone was seen many times. The V call is TRBV5-6, the J call TRBJ1-2; 7 nucleotides match TRBD1. J lost 0 bases, V lost 0 bases, and 2 bases had no gene match. This CDR3 has 15 amino acids. The germline V gene encodes CDR1 SGHDT and CDR2 YYEEEE. CDR3 in DNA: TGTGCCAGCAGCTTGGCCGGGACAGCTAACTATGGCTACACCTTC. Amino acids: CASSLAGTANYGYTF.

The chain links TRBV6-2 or TRBV6-3 to TRBJ2-4, with D tentatively TRBD2 (6 bases). V lost 2 bases to trimming and J lost 4 bases, with 6 bases between them. The germline V gene encodes CDR1 MNHEY and CDR2 SVGEGT. This CDR3 has 13 residues. The CDR3 region has the DNA TGTGCCAGCAGTTACGGACTAAAAAACATTCAGTACTTC. It specifies CASSYGLKNIQYF.

This clone turned up a few times. The chain combines TRBV5-1 with TRBJ2-7, with 13 bases identical to TRBD2. The CDR3 runs 16 residues. CDR1 is SGHRS, CDR2 YFSETQ, per germline. With 4 bases clipped from V and 5 bases from J, the junction kept 9 bases outside the gene matches. CDR3 in amino acids: CASSLRTSGRGHEQYF. Here the CDR3 DNA reads TGCGCCAGCAGCCTCAGGACTAGCGGGAGAGGGCACGAGCAGTACTTC.

CDR3 region: CASSLARSLSTEAFF. The CDR3 DNA follows: TGTGCCAGCAGCTTAGCGCGGTCATTGAGCACTGAAGCTTTCTTT. The chain couples TRBV7-2 to TRBJ1-1; D not certain. CDR1 and CDR2 from the germline V gene are SGHTA and FQGNSA. The CDR3 loop spans 15 amino acids. V gave up 0 bases and J gave up 4 bases, with 12 bases separating them.

This clone appeared once. This chain uses TRBV6-1 with TRBJ1-4, with no clear D. The CDR3 consists of 15 residues. Trimming cost V 2 bases and J 4 bases, with 11 bases left between them. Germline CDR1 is MNHNS and CDR2 is SASEGT. The CDR3 nucleotides read TGTGCCAGCAGTGAATTCCTTCGAGTTAATGAAAAACTGTTTTTT. Amino acids: CASSEFLRVNEKLFF.

This clone was picked up a small number of times. The chain links TRBV7-2 to TRBJ2-5; D remains unclear. V shed 1 base and J shed 0 bases, with 6 bases lying between them. The CDR3 has 14 residues. The germline CDR1 and CDR2 sequences are SGHTA and FQGNSA. The CDR3, as DNA: TGTGCCAGCAGCTTAGACGGGTACCAAGAGACCCAGTACTTC. As protein: CASSLDGYQETQYF.

This chain joins TRBV6-6 and TRBJ2-1; TRBD1 aligns across 7 bases. The CDR3 contains 16 residues. The germline V gene encodes CDR1 MNHNY and CDR2 SVGAGI (reference sequence). V was clipped by 2 bases and J by 5 bases; unmatched bases: 9. Here the CDR3 reads CASSYSPGTVNNEQFF. The CDR3 DNA reads TGTGCCAGCAGTTACAGTCCCGGGACAGTAAACAATGAGCAGTTCTTC.

This chain links TRBV5-1 with TRBJ2-7; possibly TRBD1 for D (6 bases). V was clipped by 0 bases and J by 1 base, with 8 bases between them. In germline, CDR1 is SGHRS, CDR2 YFSETQ. The CDR3 covers 14 residues. CDR3 loop: CASSLGGGSYEQYF. As DNA, the CDR3 is TGCGCCAGCAGCTTGGGAGGGGGATCCTACGAGCAGTACTTC.